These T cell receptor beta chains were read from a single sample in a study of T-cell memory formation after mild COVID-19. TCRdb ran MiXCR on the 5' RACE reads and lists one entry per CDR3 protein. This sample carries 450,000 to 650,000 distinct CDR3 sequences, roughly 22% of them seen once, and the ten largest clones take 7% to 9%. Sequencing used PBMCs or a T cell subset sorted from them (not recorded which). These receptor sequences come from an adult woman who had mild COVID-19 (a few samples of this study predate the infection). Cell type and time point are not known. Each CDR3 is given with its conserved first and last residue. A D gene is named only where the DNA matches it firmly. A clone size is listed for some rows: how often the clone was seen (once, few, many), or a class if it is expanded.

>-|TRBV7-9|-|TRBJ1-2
TGTGCCAGCAGCTTAATCCCCCAGGGGACCTATGGCTACACCTTC
CASSLIPQGTYGYTF
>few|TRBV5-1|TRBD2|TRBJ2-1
TGCGCCAGCAGCTGGGGGACTAGCGGGGAGAAGAAAGAGCAGTTCTTC
CASSWGTSGEKKEQFF
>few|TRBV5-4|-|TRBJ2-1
TGTGCCAGCAGCTTGGAGCCAGGGGATGAGCAGTTCTTC
CASSLEPGDEQFF
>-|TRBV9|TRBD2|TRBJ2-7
TGTGCCAGCAGCTTCCAGGAGGCGGGGGGGGACTACGAGCAGTACTTC
CASSFQEAGGDYEQYF
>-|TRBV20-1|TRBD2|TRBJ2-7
TGCAGTGCTAGCTCTCTAGCGGGAGATGAGTACGAGCAGTACTTC
CSASSLAGDEYEQYF
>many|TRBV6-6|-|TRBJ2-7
TGTGCCAGCAGTTACTCGAATTACGAGCAGTACTTC
CASSYSNYEQYF
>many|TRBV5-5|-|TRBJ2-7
TGTGCCAGCAGCTCCGCCGTAGATCAGTACTTC
CASSSAVDQYF
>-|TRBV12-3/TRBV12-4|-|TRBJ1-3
TGTGCCAGCAGTCCCCCCGGGACACTCTCTGGAAACACCATATATTTT
CASSPPGTLSGNTIYF
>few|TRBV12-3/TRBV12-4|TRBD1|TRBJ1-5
TGTGCCAGCAGAGATGACAGGGCGGTTTATAGCAATCAGCCCCAGCATTTT
CASRDDRAVYSNQPQHF
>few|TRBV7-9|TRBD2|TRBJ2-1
TGTGCCAGCAGCTTATCTGGCGGGGGCTCCTACAATGAGCAGTTCTTC
CASSLSGGGSYNEQFF
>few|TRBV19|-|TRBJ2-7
TGTGCCAGTAGTATAGCCAACTCCTACGAGCAGTACTTC
CASSIANSYEQYF
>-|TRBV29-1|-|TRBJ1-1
TGCAGCGGGGGCCCGGCGGCGAACACTGAAGCTTTCTTT
CSGGPAANTEAFF
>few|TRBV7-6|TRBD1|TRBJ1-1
TGTGCCAGCAGCCGTTCTTCGACAGGGGGAAGTGAAGCTTTCTTT
CASSRSSTGGSEAFF
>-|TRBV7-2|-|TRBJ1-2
TGTGCCAGCAGCCGGGGGGCCTCCTATGGCTACACCTTC
CASSRGASYGYTF
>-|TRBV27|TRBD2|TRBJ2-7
TGTGCCAGCAGTTTATCAGGCTGGACTAGCGGTACCTACGAGCAGTACTTC
CASSLSGWTSGTYEQYF
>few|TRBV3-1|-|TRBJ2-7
TGTGCCAGCGGGTCAGTGAATTCCTACGAGCAGTACTTC
CASGSVNSYEQYF
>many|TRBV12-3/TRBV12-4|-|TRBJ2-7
TGTGCCAGCAGTTTTCAGAGCTCCTACGAGCAGTACTTC
CASSFQSSYEQYF
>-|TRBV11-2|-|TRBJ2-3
TGTGCCAGCAGCTTAGATGGGTGGGGTAGAGGCACAGATACGCAGTATTTT
CASSLDGWGRGTDTQYF
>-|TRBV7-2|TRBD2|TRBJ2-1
TGTGCCAGCAGCTCCCGGACTAGTCTCCCCTACAATGAGCAGTTCTTC
CASSSRTSLPYNEQFF
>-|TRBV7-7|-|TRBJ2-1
TGTGCCAGCAGCTTAGGGCCGGGTCCCAAAACGGAGCAGTTCTTC
CASSLGPGPKTEQFF
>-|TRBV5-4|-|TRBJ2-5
TGTGCCAGCAGCTTGGAAGCCTCAAGGACCCAGTACTTC
CASSLEASRTQYF
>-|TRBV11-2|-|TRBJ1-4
TGTGCCAGCAGCTTAGGTTTCGCAGGGGCACCTAATGAAAAACTGTTTTTT
CASSLGFAGAPNEKLFF
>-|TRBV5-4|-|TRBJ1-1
TGTGCCAGCAGCTTTGGCGCGGGGGGCGGCACTGAAGCTTTCTTT
CASSFGAGGGTEAFF
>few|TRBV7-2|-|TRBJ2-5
TGTGCCAGCAGCTCCGACCGGTTAGTGCAAGAGACCCAGTACTTC
CASSSDRLVQETQYF
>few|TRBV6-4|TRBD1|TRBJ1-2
TGTGCCAGCAGTCCCCTGGGAGGGACAGGGGATTCGTCTTCGGTAGGCTACACCTTC
CASSPLGGTGDSSSVGYTF
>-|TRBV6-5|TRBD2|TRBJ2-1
TGTGCCAGCAGCCAGGGACTAGCGGGGAACAATGAGCAGTTCTTC
CASSQGLAGNNEQFF
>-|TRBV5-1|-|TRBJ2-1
TGCGCCAGCAGCTTCCGGGACGCCTCCTACAATGAGCAGTTCTTC
CASSFRDASYNEQFF
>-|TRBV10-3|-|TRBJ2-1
TGTGCCATCGGGCCCTACAATGAGCAGTTCTTC
CAIGPYNEQFF
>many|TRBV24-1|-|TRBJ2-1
TGTGCCACCAGTCCCGGGACTGTAATCTACAATGAGCAGTTCTTC
CATSPGTVIYNEQFF
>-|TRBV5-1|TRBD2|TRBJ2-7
TGCGCCAGCAGCTTGGTTCGGGGGGAATTAACCTACGAGCAGTACTTC
CASSLVRGELTYEQYF
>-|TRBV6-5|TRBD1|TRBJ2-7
TGTGCCAGCAGACTACAGGACAGGCGATACGAGCAGTACTTC
CASRLQDRRYEQYF
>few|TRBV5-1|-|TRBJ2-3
TGCGCCAGCAGCGCTAGTCGGGATACGCAGTATTTT
CASSASRDTQYF
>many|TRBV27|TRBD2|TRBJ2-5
TGTGCCAGCAGCTACCGACTAGCGGGGGTACACCAAGAGACCCAGTACTTC
CASSYRLAGVHQETQYF
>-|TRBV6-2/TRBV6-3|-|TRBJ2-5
TGTGCCAGCAGTCCCCCCTTTCCACAAGAGACCCAGTACTTC
CASSPPFPQETQYF
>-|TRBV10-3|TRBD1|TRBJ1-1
TGTGCCATCAGTGAGACGAACAGGGGGAGGAACACTGAAGCTTTCTTT
CAISETNRGRNTEAFF
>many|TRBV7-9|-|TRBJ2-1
TGTGCCAGCAGCTTACGACAGGGAGGTGGTGAGCAGTTCTTC
CASSLRQGGGEQFF
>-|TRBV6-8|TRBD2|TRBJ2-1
TGTGCCAGCAGTTCCGGGTGGTGGGGTAGCGGGGACCTTTGGAATGAGCAGTTCTTC
CASSSGWWGSGDLWNEQFF
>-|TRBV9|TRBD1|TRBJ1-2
TGTGCCAGCAGCGTAGTACCCAGGGGGCAGAGAGATGGCTACACCTTC
CASSVVPRGQRDGYTF
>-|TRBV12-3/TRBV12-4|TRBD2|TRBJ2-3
TGTGCCAGCAGTTTAACTAGCGGGAGAGATACGCAGTATTTT
CASSLTSGRDTQYF
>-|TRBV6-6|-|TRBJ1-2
TGTGCCAGCAGTTCCTTTGGTAACTATGGCTACACCTTC
CASSSFGNYGYTF
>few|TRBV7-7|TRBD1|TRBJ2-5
TGTGCCAGCAGCCTAACAGGGGGAGGAGCAGAGACCCAGTACTTC
CASSLTGGGAETQYF
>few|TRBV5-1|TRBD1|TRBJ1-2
TGCGCCAGCAGCCTGCTCCAGGGGGCTACGGGCTACACCTTC
CASSLLQGATGYTF
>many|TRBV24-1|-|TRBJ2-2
TGTGCCATTGAGGCTAGTGCCGGGGAGCTGTTTTTT
CAIEASAGELFF
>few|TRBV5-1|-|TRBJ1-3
TGCGCCAGCAGCTTGGATGGGGTGTCAGGAAACACCATATATTTT
CASSLDGVSGNTIYF
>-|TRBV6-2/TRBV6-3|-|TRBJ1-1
TGTGCCAGCAGTTACCTCACCGCGGGGAACACTGAAGCTTTCTTT
CASSYLTAGNTEAFF
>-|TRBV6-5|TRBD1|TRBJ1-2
TGTGCTAGCCGAGGGACAGGGAAGGGCTACACCTTC
CASRGTGKGYTF
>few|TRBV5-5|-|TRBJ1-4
TGTGCCAGCAGCTCAACCGGGCTTAATGAAAAACTGTTTTTT
CASSSTGLNEKLFF
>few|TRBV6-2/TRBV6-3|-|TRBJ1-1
TGTGCCAGCAGTTACAAGAGGACAGAAAGCAATGATGAAGCTTTCTTT
CASSYKRTESNDEAFF
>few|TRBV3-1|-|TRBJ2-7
TGTGCCAGCAGCCAAGATGTGGGGAAAAATGTTAACTTC
CASSQDVGKNVNF
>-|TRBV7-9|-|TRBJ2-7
TGTGCCAGCAGCCCTTCAGGGACTTTGGCAGGCTACGAGCAGTACTTC
CASSPSGTLAGYEQYF
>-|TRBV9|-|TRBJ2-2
TGTGCCAGCAGCCCAGGACTTTCTAGATGGGAGCTGTTTTTT
CASSPGLSRWELFF
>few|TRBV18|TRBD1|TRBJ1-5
TGTGCCAGCTCAGAACAGGGGGCGAGCAATCAGCCCCAGCATTTT
CASSEQGASNQPQHF
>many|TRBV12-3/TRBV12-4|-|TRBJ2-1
TGTGCCAGCAGTTTAGAAGTCGGGTACAATGAGCAGTTCTTC
CASSLEVGYNEQFF
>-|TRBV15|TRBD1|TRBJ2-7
TGTGCCACCAGCAGGGGACAGGGGGCAAACGAGCAGTACTTC
CATSRGQGANEQYF
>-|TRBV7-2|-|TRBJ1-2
TGTGCCAGCAGCTTTACAGGGAGGAGGTACTATGGCTACACCTTC
CASSFTGRRYYGYTF